This T cell receptor beta chain appears in the sequencing data of a study of radiotherapy plus CTLA-4 blockade in lung cancer. Study in general: With about a third of patients having disease control, objective responses were seen in about 17%. Whole-study results and caveats: Radiotherapy with ipilimumab was followed by blood expansion of tumor-derived clones. Early clone dynamics of blood T cells, plus interferon-beta, reportedly predicted response best.

TCRdb keeps only in-frame clones here, not all; method: immunoSEQ multiplex PCR. The table records 45,000 to 55,000 clones, more than 70% of them present only once. Notes on this clone: Antigen: not known.

Those patients who had chemo-refractory metastatic non-small-cell lung cancer were given focal radiation along with CTLA-4 blockade through ipilimumab. Source: peripheral blood, taken from a patient treated with radiotherapy plus ipilimumab. The sequence was obtained from a human donor with non-small cell lung cancer who had stable disease on radiotherapy plus ipilimumab.

CDR3 coding DNA: TGTGCCAGCTACCTAGGACAGGGCCCGAGCTCTGGAAACACCATATATTTT. Translating it yields CASYLGQGPSSGNTIYF. This rearrangement joins TRBV18 to TRBJ1-3; 8 positions match TRBD1. The V and J ends lost 7 bases and 0 bases, in that order; junction bases with no gene match: 11. This CDR3 contains 17 residues. From germline, CDR1 is KGHSH and CDR2 LQKENI.